This T cell receptor (beta chain) was recorded in a study of OX40 agonist ivuxolimab in advanced cancers. Study at large: The dose of intravenous ivuxolimab that patients received every 2 weeks ranged from 0.01 to 10 mg/kg. Partial responses were recorded for three patients, including one with hepatocellular carcinoma and two with cutaneous melanoma.

Produced via immunoSEQ multiplex PCR; TCRdb's table is partial and in-frame only. The sample includes about 67,000 clones, 87% of them seen just once. CDR1 is SEHNR, CDR2 FQNEAQ, per germline (reference sequence). The CDR3 has 14 amino acids. Trimming removed 5 bases from V and 2 bases from J, with 12 bases in between. Sequences were derived from CD4+ or CD8+ T cells sorted from blood, sampled in a trial of the OX40 agonist ivuxolimab. The V call is TRBV7-9, the J call TRBJ2-5; D possibly uses TRBD1 or TRBD2 (5 bases each). The receptor comes from an adult with an advanced solid tumor such as melanoma, head and neck, liver or kidney cancer. CDR3 sequence: CASSAGWGQETQYF. The CDR3 nucleotides are TGTGCCAGCAGCGCCGGGTGGGGGCAAGAGACCCAGTACTTC.